The rows below give T cell receptor beta chains drawn from one sample of a study of blood T cell repertoires in COVID-19. Profiling relied on immunoSEQ multiplex PCR, and the TCRdb table lists in-frame clones only, not all of them. This table holds some 40,000 clones, 80% to 90% found once. Sequencing input: peripheral blood. These receptors all come from a man aged 35 to 55 with active COVID-19. The CDR3 runs from the conserved cysteine through the conserved F or W. Each record gives: clone size, V gene, J gene, D gene, CDR3 DNA, CDR3 protein. D genes are given only for firm matches. The listing skips clone size in some rows; elsewhere it reads once, few, many or a size class.

.,TRBV15,TRBJ2-3,TRBD2,TGTGCCACCAGCAGAGATCTACCAGGCGGGAGTAGGGCAGATACGCAGTATTTT,CATSRDLPGGSRADTQYF
once,TRBV24-1,TRBJ2-2,TRBD1,TGTGCCACCAGTGACCGGGACAGGGTTTCCGGGGAGCTGTTTTTT,CATSDRDRVSGELFF
.,TRBV19,TRBJ2-3,TRBD2,TGTGCCAGTAGTACTCTTAGCGGGGGTAGCACAGATACGCAGTATTTT,CASSTLSGGSTDTQYF
.,TRBV5-8,TRBJ2-7,TRBD1,TGTGCCAGCAGCTTCCCGACAGGGATTTTCGAGCAGTACTTC,CASSFPTGIFEQYF
.,TRBV14,TRBJ2-1,.,TGTGCCAGCAGCCAAGACCCCTATTATGAGCAGTTCTTC,CASSQDPYYEQFF
once,TRBV3-1/TRBV3-2,TRBJ1-6,.,TGTGCCAGCAGCCCGCGTAGGGGTAATTCACCCCTCCACTTT,CASSPRRGNSPLHF
.,TRBV10-3,TRBJ2-3,.,TGTGCCATCAGTGACCCGAGGGGCAGGGGAGCAGATACGCAGTATTTT,CAISDPRGRGADTQYF
.,TRBV5-1,TRBJ2-1,.,TGCGCCAGCAGCCGGGACTTCTACAATGAGCAGTTCTTC,CASSRDFYNEQFF
.,TRBV7-2,TRBJ2-3,.,TGTGCCAGCAGCTTCCAGGGTCACACAGATACGCAGTATTTT,CASSFQGHTDTQYF
.,TRBV6-2/TRBV6-3,TRBJ2-3,.,TGTGCCAGCAGTTATGGGACTCTAAGTGCAGATACGCAGTATTTT,CASSYGTLSADTQYF
.,TRBV6-5,TRBJ1-5,.,TGTGCCAGCAGGGCGGCGGACAGTTATCAGCCCCAGCATTTT,CASRAADSYQPQHF
.,TRBV7-3,TRBJ2-1,.,TGTGCCAGCAGTCCTGACCGGAGCTCCTACAATGAGCAGTTCTTC,CASSPDRSSYNEQFF
.,TRBV19,TRBJ2-7,.,TGTGCCAGCCGGGACCGGGGGACGTCCTACGAGCAGTACTTC,CASRDRGTSYEQYF
.,TRBV4-2,TRBJ1-6,TRBD1,TGTGCCAGCAGCCAAGACGGACAGGGAAGTTCACCCCTCCACTTT,CASSQDGQGSSPLHF
.,TRBV5-1,TRBJ2-3,TRBD1,TGCGCCAGCAGCTTGAACGGACAGGGCACAGATACGCAGTATTTT,CASSLNGQGTDTQYF
few,TRBV9,TRBJ1-2,.,TGTGCCAGCAGCGTATCCCGATATAGTAACTATGGCTACACCTTC,CASSVSRYSNYGYTF
.,TRBV28,TRBJ1-1,.,TGTGCCAGCAGTTTAAGGGAGAGTGACACTGAAGCTTTCTTT,CASSLRESDTEAFF
.,TRBV29-1,TRBJ2-1,.,TGCAGCGTTGAAGAGCAGGCTGGAGGGCAGTTCTTC,CSVEEQAGGQFF
.,TRBV19,TRBJ1-5,.,TGTGCCAGTAGTATTACAGCCCAAGGGGAGCCCCAGCATTTT,CASSITAQGEPQHF
.,TRBV13,TRBJ1-1,TRBD1,TGTGCCAGCAGCTCCAGACAGGGAAGGGAAGCTTTCTTT,CASSSRQGREAFF
.,TRBV28,TRBJ1-1,TRBD1,TGTGCCAGCGGGGGTAACAGGGGGGCGTACACTGAAGCTTTCTTT,CASGGNRGAYTEAFF
.,TRBV18,TRBJ1-3,.,TGTGCCAGCTCACCGGGAGTCGGGGGTGGAGGAAACACCATATATTTT,CASSPGVGGGGNTIYF
medium-sized,TRBV7-9,TRBJ1-1,.,TGTGCCAGCAGCATGACAGTGAACACTGAAGCTTTCTTT,CASSMTVNTEAFF
.,TRBV25-1,TRBJ1-1,.,TGTGCCAGCAGTGAAGGAGGACGGGGCACTGAAGCTTTCTTT,CASSEGGRGTEAFF
.,TRBV12-5,TRBJ1-2,TRBD1,TGTGCTAGTGGTTTGGGGACAGGGCCTATAGGGTATGGCTACACCTTC,CASGLGTGPIGYGYTF
.,TRBV5-4,TRBJ2-7,TRBD1,TGTGCCAGCAGCCTCCGGACAGGGGGCTACGAGCAGTACTTC,CASSLRTGGYEQYF
.,TRBV19,TRBJ2-4,.,TGTGCCAGTAGTATTCCCCGGGACATTCAGTACTTC,CASSIPRDIQYF
.,TRBV5-1,TRBJ2-2,.,TGCGCCAGCAGCCGGACAAGGAACACCGGGGAGCTGTTTTTT,CASSRTRNTGELFF
.,TRBV15,TRBJ1-1,.,TGTGCCACCAGCAGTTCCCCTGGACAGCTCACTGAAGCTTTCTTT,CATSSSPGQLTEAFF
.,TRBV14,TRBJ2-7,TRBD2,TGTGCCAGCAGTCTTCTCCTGACTAGCGGGAGCGGTGAGCAGTACTTC,CASSLLLTSGSGEQYF
.,TRBV19,TRBJ1-5,.,TGTGCCAGTAGTATAGAAAGCCGTGGTCAGCCCCAGCATTTT,CASSIESRGQPQHF
.,TRBV15,TRBJ2-7,TRBD2,TGTGCCACCAGCAGAGATCTCGATACCCGTAGCGGGATTTCCTCCTACGAGCAGTACTTC,CATSRDLDTRSGISSYEQYF
.,TRBV9,TRBJ1-3,.,TGTGCCAGCAGCGTAGCAGGGTCTGGAAACACCATATATTTT,CASSVAGSGNTIYF
.,TRBV10-1,TRBJ2-7,TRBD2,TGCGCCAGCAGGGGCGGGGCGGGAGGTCTTGGGGAGCAGTACTTC,CASRGGAGGLGEQYF
.,TRBV6-5,TRBJ1-2,.,TGTGCCAGCAGCCCCGGGGCTAACTATGGCTACACCTTC,CASSPGANYGYTF
.,TRBV5-8,TRBJ2-3,TRBD2,TGTGCCAGCGTCCCGGGGGGGGCCAAATCCACAGATACGCAGTATTTT,CASVPGGAKSTDTQYF
.,TRBV6-1,TRBJ2-7,TRBD2,TGTGCCAGCAGTGAATCGACTAGCGGTGCCTACGAGCAGTACTTC,CASSESTSGAYEQYF
.,TRBV18,TRBJ2-7,.,TGTGCCAGCTCACCGACAATTAAGGTCGAGCAGTACTTC,CASSPTIKVEQYF
once,TRBV2,TRBJ1-1,.,TGTGCCAGCAGTGAGGCGGAGAACACTGAAGCTTTCTTT,CASSEAENTEAFF
.,TRBV7-2,TRBJ1-1,.,TGTGCCAGCAGCTTAGGCAGGGTTTCGAACACTGAAGCTTTCTTT,CASSLGRVSNTEAFF
.,TRBV9,TRBJ2-1,.,TGTGCCAGCAGCGTAACGGGAGTGGGCAATGAGCAGTTCTTC,CASSVTGVGNEQFF
.,TRBV2,TRBJ2-3,.,TGTGCCGCACGGGGAGCGGCCACAGATACGCAGTATTTT,CAARGAATDTQYF
.,TRBV7-3,TRBJ2-3,.,TGTGCCAGCAGCCGGGACTCACCAGATACGCAGTATTTT,CASSRDSPDTQYF
.,TRBV19,TRBJ2-7,.,TGTGCCAGTAGTATGGCGAATACGGGGGACGAGCAGTACTTC,CASSMANTGDEQYF
.,TRBV12-3/TRBV12-4,TRBJ1-4,.,TGTGCCAGCAGCCCCGTGAGAGAAAAACTGTTTTTT,CASSPVREKLFF
.,TRBV28,TRBJ2-7,.,TGTGCCAGCATCAAAGATATCCTTACTTACGAGCAGTACTTC,CASIKDILTYEQYF
.,TRBV11-2,TRBJ2-6,.,TGTGCCAGCAGCCTGGAGGGAGGCTCAGGGGCCAACGTCCTGACTTTC,CASSLEGGSGANVLTF
.,TRBV5-1,TRBJ2-1,TRBD2,TGCGCCAGCAGCAGGACTAGCGGGAGTTCCTACAATGAGCAGTTCTTC,CASSRTSGSSYNEQFF
.,TRBV30,TRBJ2-1,.,TGTGCCTGGACCGGACTGGATTTCAACAATGAGCAGTTCTTC,CAWTGLDFNNEQFF
.,TRBV28,TRBJ2-7,.,TGTGCCAGCAGCGGCTACGAGCAGTACTTC,CASSGYEQYF
.,TRBV20-1,TRBJ2-1,TRBD2,TGCAGTGCTAGGGCCGGGGTAGCGGGGTTCTTC,CSARAGVAGFF
once,TRBV6-6,TRBJ2-7,TRBD2,TGTGCCAGCAGTGGGTCTAGCGGCTCCTACGAGCAGTACTTC,CASSGSSGSYEQYF
.,TRBV5-8,TRBJ2-1,TRBD2,TGTGCCAGCAGCCCGGGACTAGCGGTATATGAGCAGTTCTTC,CASSPGLAVYEQFF
.,TRBV6-5,TRBJ1-3,.,TGTGCCAGCTTACGCCGACCGGGTGGCACCATATATTTT,CASLRRPGGTIYF